This passage covers 26 T cell receptor beta chains from one sample sequenced in a study of shared clonotypes between healthy human individuals. TCRdb's table, derived via immunoSEQ multiplex PCR, lists solely in-frame clones and lacks some. The profile shows fewer than 3 million clones, under 95% of them singletons. The material sequenced was naive CD4+ T cells from PBMCs. As for subset: CD45RA+ positively selected. Every receptor here comes from a man aged 18 to 30 in good health. Some clones in this sample may be carry-over from other donors' samples.

This clone was observed a single time. The rearrangement links TRBV10-2 to TRBJ2-7; no reliable D call. The CDR3 contains 11 residues. V lost 5 bases to trimming and J lost 6 bases, with 8 bases between them. CDR1 is WSHSY and CDR2 is SAAADI in the germline V gene. CDR3 DNA sequence: TGCGCCAGCAGTCGTCTCCTCGAGCAGTACTTC. This codes for CASSRLLEQYF.

V is TRBV15 and J is TRBJ2-7; 9 nucleotides match TRBD2. The CDR3 consists of 16 residues. V gave up 0 bases and J gave up 0 bases; unmatched junction bases: 3. Per germline, CDR1 LNHNV and CDR2 YYDKDF (reference sequence). The CDR3 region is CATSRDGGRVSYEQYF. DNA for the CDR3: TGTGCCACCAGCAGAGATGGCGGGAGGGTCTCCTACGAGCAGTACTTC. The complete variable domain, with remaining parts taken from reference TRBV15 and TRBJ2-7, reads DAMVIQNPRYQVTQFGKPVTLSCSQTLNHNVMYWYQQKSSQAPKLLFHYYDKDFNNEADTPDNFQSRRPNTSFCFLDIRSPGLGDTAMYLCATSRDGGRVSYEQYFGPGTRLTVT.

As concerns this clone: This specimen includes other DNA sequences encoding the same CDR3. The V call is TRBV7-2, the J call TRBJ2-3; D ambiguous. The V and J ends lost 3 bases and 1 base respectively, with 5 bases between them. Germline values: CDR1 SGHTA, CDR2 FQGNSA. The length of the CDR3 is 13 residues. CDR3 protein: CASSFERTDTQYF. For the CDR3, the DNA is TGTGCCAGCAGCTTCGAACGCACAGATACGCAGTATTTT.

This chain connects TRBV18 to TRBJ2-7; either TRBD1 or TRBD2 may supply D (5 bases each). Germline V gene sequence: CDR1 KGHSH, CDR2 LQKENI. This CDR3 has 14 amino acids. Trimming removed 4 bases from V and 3 bases from J, with 13 bases in between. The CDR3 bases are TGTGCCAGCTCACAGGGACGGAATTTCTACGAGCAGTACTTC. Protein product: CASSQGRNFYEQYF.

V gene TRBV9 combines with J gene TRBJ1-4; the D gene is possibly TRBD1 (5 bases). Germline CDR1 reads SGDLS; CDR2 reads YYNGEE. This CDR3 contains 13 residues. Trimming pared 2 bases from V and 7 bases from J, leaving 9 bases between. The CDR3 sequence: CASSVGGVEKLFF. CDR3 nucleotide sequence: TGTGCCAGCAGCGTGGGAGGGGTTGAAAAACTGTTTTTT.

The V call is TRBV10-2, the J call TRBJ1-4; D is perhaps TRBD1 (5 bases). There are 14 residues in the CDR3. CDR1 WSHSY and CDR2 SAAADI come from the germline V gene. The germline V and J ends were trimmed by 10 bases and 7 bases, with 19 bases remaining between them. For the CDR3, the DNA is TGCGCCACTAGCGCAGGGAGACGGAGTGAAAAACTGTTTTTT. Amino acid sequence: CATSAGRRSEKLFF.

This chain uses TRBV5-4 with TRBJ1-2; the D gene is possibly TRBD1 (5 bases). CDR1 is SGHNT and CDR2 is YYREEE in the germline V gene (reference sequence). Trimming stripped 0 bases from V and 6 bases from J, with 12 bases between. There are 14 residues in the CDR3. The CDR3 DNA reads TGTGCCAGCAGCTTGGGGGCAGGGAAAAATGGCTACACCTTC. It codes for CASSLGAGKNGYTF.

The chain couples TRBV28 to TRBJ2-6, with unresolved D. The CDR3 is made up of 15 amino acids. Deletions cut 4 bases from V and 2 bases from J, with 9 bases between. Germline V gene data show CDR1 as MDHEN and CDR2 as SYDVKM. The CDR3 sequence is CASSSPLPGANVLTF. The CDR3 DNA follows: TGTGCCAGCAGTTCGCCTCTTCCTGGGGCCAACGTCCTGACTTTC.

This clone was recorded once. The chain is built from TRBV9 and TRBJ2-3, with a tentative D call TRBD2 (6 bases). Germline lookup yields CDR1 SGDLS and CDR2 YYNGEE. The ends were cut back, 0 bases at V and 7 bases at J, with 9 bases in the middle. This CDR3 region has 13 residues. The CDR3 is CASSVEAGNTQYF. For the CDR3, the DNA is TGTGCCAGCAGCGTAGAGGCGGGAAATACGCAGTATTTT.

The chain recombines TRBV6-5 with TRBJ1-2, with D maybe TRBD1 (5 bases). The germline V gene encodes CDR1 MNHEY and CDR2 SVGAGI. V gave up 0 bases and J gave up 4 bases, with 12 bases separating them. The CDR3 is 15 residues long. This CDR3 reads CASSYSSGLLYGYTF. CDR3 in DNA: TGTGCCAGCAGTTACTCGTCAGGGTTACTCTATGGCTACACCTTC.

The rearrangement joins TRBV6-6 to TRBJ2-3; D possibly corresponds to TRBD1 (6 bases). CDR3 length equals 14 residues. Trimming took off 5 bases at V and 2 bases at J, with 11 bases between the two ends. Germline-derived CDR1 and CDR2 are MNHNY and SVGAGI (reference sequence). The CDR3 DNA follows: TGTGCCAGCAGTACAAGGGGGACCACAGATACGCAGTATTTT. Its protein product is CASSTRGTTDTQYF.

The chain uses TRBV28 and TRBJ2-1; 11 bases match TRBD2. V shed 8 bases, J shed 5 bases, and the junction held 8 bases outside the gene matches. CDR1 and CDR2 from the germline V gene are MDHEN and SYDVKM. The CDR3 is 15 residues long. The CDR3: CASQSPGLADNEQFF. CDR3 DNA: TGTGCCAGCCAATCCCCGGGACTAGCGGACAATGAGCAGTTCTTC.

This chain uses TRBV6-5 with TRBJ1-1, with D tentatively TRBD1 (5 bases). Germline V gene lookup returns CDR1 MNHEY and CDR2 SVGAGI. The CDR3 consists of 14 residues. V lost 6 bases, J lost 2 bases, and 13 bases lay in between. DNA of the CDR3: TGTGCCAGCAGAAGTCCGGGGGTTAACACTGAAGCTTTCTTT. Encoded protein: CASRSPGVNTEAFF.

The CDR3 spells CASSEELANYGYTF. In nucleotides, the CDR3 is TGCGCCAGCAGCGAAGAGTTAGCTAACTATGGCTACACCTTC. The V gene is TRBV5-1, the J gene TRBJ1-2; unclear D gene. V was clipped by 4 bases and J by 0 bases, with 10 bases between them. CDR3 length equals 14 residues. Per germline, CDR1 SGHRS and CDR2 YFSETQ.

This clone has a single count. The rearrangement links TRBV28 to TRBJ2-3; TRBD2 is a possible D gene (5 bases). V lost 10 bases, J lost 6 bases, and 17 bases lay in between. This CDR3 has 13 amino acids. Germline V gene sequence: CDR1 MDHEN, CDR2 SYDVKM. The CDR3 bases are TGTGCCATCCAGAGGGTCCTTCTGGATACGCAGTATTTT. This codes for CAIQRVLLDTQYF. Looking up the rest from reference TRBV28 and TRBJ2-3 gives the full variable domain: DVKVTQSSRYLVKRTGEKVFLECVQDMDHENMFWYRQDPGLGLRLIYFSYDVKMKEKGDIPEGYSVSREKKERFSLILESASTNQTSMYLCAIQRVLLDTQYFGPGTRLTVL.

The chain uses TRBV7-9 and TRBJ2-1, with 11 bases that match TRBD2. The length of the CDR3 is 13 residues. Germline V CDR1 and CDR2: SEHNR, FQNEAQ (reference sequence). The V segment lost 5 bases and the J segment 7 bases; nucleotides outside the gene matches: 1. The CDR3: CASSRLAGNEQFF. In DNA, the CDR3 is TGTGCCAGCAGCCGACTAGCGGGGAATGAGCAGTTCTTC.

The rearrangement joins TRBV7-2 to TRBJ1-4; D gene unclear. CDR3 size: 15 residues. With 1 base removed from V and 2 bases from J, the gap between germline ends came to 8 bases. Germline V gene data show CDR1 as SGHTA and CDR2 as FQGNSA. The DNA of the CDR3 is TGTGCCAGCAGCTTAGTTCCGGAGACTAATGAAAAACTGTTTTTT. It yields the protein CASSLVPETNEKLFF.

The chain couples TRBV18 to TRBJ2-1; tentative D call: TRBD2 (5 bases). The V and J ends lost 8 bases and 2 bases respectively, with 10 bases between them. The CDR3 extends over 13 amino acids. Germline V gives CDR1 KGHSH, CDR2 LQKENI. The CDR3 DNA is TGTGCCAGCGCCGCGGGTACCTACAATGAGCAGTTCTTC. This encodes CASAAGTYNEQFF.

On this clone itself: This sample also contains other DNA sequences that code for the same CDR3. The genes are TRBV9 and TRBJ2-5; 11 positions match TRBD2. Germline V CDR1 and CDR2: SGDLS, YYNGEE. The CDR3 consists of 16 residues. The V gene end was trimmed by 2 bases and the J gene end by 5 bases; junction bases not matched to a gene: 8. CDR3 nucleotides: TGTGCCAGCAGCGTTAGCGGGAGGGCCGGGGGCGAGACCCAGTACTTC. Translating it yields CASSVSGRAGGETQYF.

The chain recombines TRBV5-1 with TRBJ2-5; D remains ambiguous. This CDR3 region has 15 residues. CDR1 and CDR2 (germline): SGHRS, YFSETQ. Between the trimmed V and J ends, which lost 1 base and 5 bases, there was a span of 15 bases. CDR3 DNA: TGCGCCAGCAGCTTGCAAAGAATAAACGGGGAGACCCAGTACTTC. Protein: CASSLQRINGETQYF.

CDR3 in amino acids: CASSYGTNYEQYF. The CDR3 nucleotides read TGTGCCAGCAGCTACGGGACAAACTACGAGCAGTACTTC. The chain joins TRBV7-2 to TRBJ2-7, with D maybe TRBD1 (6 bases). The CDR3 runs 13 residues. Trimming stripped 4 bases from V and 3 bases from J, with 10 bases between. Germline values: CDR1 SGHTA, CDR2 FQGNSA.

V usage is TRBV5-1 and J usage is TRBJ2-7, with D maybe TRBD1 (5 bases). Germline lookup yields CDR1 SGHRS and CDR2 YFSETQ. This CDR3 comprises 15 residues. V lost 4 bases to trimming and J lost 2 bases, with 16 bases between them. Here the CDR3 reads CASSPYPDTPYEQYF. CDR3 DNA sequence: TGCGCCAGCAGCCCTTACCCGGACACCCCCTACGAGCAGTACTTC. Together with reference TRBV5-1 and TRBJ2-7, the CDR3 gives the full variable domain: KAGVTQTPRYLIKTRGQQVTLSCSPISGHRSVSWYQQTPGQGLQFLFEYFSETQRNKGNFPGRFSGRQFSNSRSEMNVSTLELGDSALYLCASSPYPDTPYEQYFGPGTRLTVT.

This chain connects TRBV29-1 to TRBJ2-3; D is uncertain. The V end was cut by 6 bases, the J end by 4 bases, with 11 bases between. Germline CDR1 SQVTM, CDR2 ANQGSEA. The CDR3 is 12 residues long. CDR3 DNA sequence: TGCAGCGTCGGTTTAGAGGCAGATACGCAGTATTTT. Amino acids: CSVGLEADTQYF.

The genes are TRBV4-2 and TRBJ1-5; D call uncertain. From germline, CDR1 is LGHNA and CDR2 YNFKEQ. CDR3 length: 14 residues. Trimming cost V 0 bases and J 5 bases, with 8 bases left between them. This CDR3 reads CASSQDSHDQPQHF. CDR3 DNA sequence: TGTGCCAGCAGCCAAGATTCGCACGATCAGCCCCAGCATTTT.

This clone is a singleton in its sample. The genes are TRBV5-8 and TRBJ1-1; D uncertain. The CDR3 runs 12 residues. Germline V gene sequence: CDR1 SGHTS, CDR2 YDEGEE. The V gene lost 6 bases and the J gene lost 9 bases, with 15 bases spanning the gap. The CDR3 spells CASTLLQSKAFF. The CDR3 nucleotides are TGTGCCAGCACCCTACTACAGTCCAAAGCTTTCTTT.

V usage is TRBV28 and J usage is TRBJ2-7; 10 bases match TRBD1. Germline V gives CDR1 MDHEN, CDR2 SYDVKM. The J segment lost 3 bases and the V segment lost 5 bases, leaving 7 bases of the junction unmatched. The CDR3 is 15 amino acids. The CDR3 is CASSLDGTGDYEQYF. CDR3 sequence (DNA): TGTGCCAGCAGTCTGGACGGGACAGGGGACTACGAGCAGTACTTC.